The 9 T cell receptor beta chains in this list originate from one sample, sequenced in a study of blood T cell repertoires in COVID-19. Profiling relied on immunoSEQ multiplex PCR, and the TCRdb table lists in-frame clones only, not all of them. The table records 120,000 or so clones, 76% of them present only once. Sequenced input: peripheral blood. These receptors all stem from a woman aged 80 or over with acute or convalescent COVID-19.

The rearrangement joins TRBV7-2 to TRBJ2-7; D perhaps matches TRBD2 (6 bases). V shed 3 bases and J shed 6 bases, with 12 bases lying between them. The CDR3 runs to 13 residues. The germline CDR1 and CDR2 sequences are SGHTA and FQGNSA. CDR3 sequence: CASSFLTRGEQYF. CDR3 DNA: TGTGCCAGCAGCTTCCTGACTAGGGGCGAGCAGTACTTC.

J is TRBJ2-5 and V is TRBV28; 9 bases align to TRBD2. Germline CDR1 is MDHEN and CDR2 is SYDVKM. The CDR3 length is 15 residues. V was pared by 6 bases and J by 6 bases, with 11 bases of the junction left unmatched. The CDR3 DNA reads as TGTGCCAGCAGCGAACCAGCGGGAGGCATGAAGACCCAGTACTTC. Translated: CASSEPAGGMKTQYF.

The V and J genes are TRBV5-4 and TRBJ1-5; D is unresolved. The V end lost 0 bases, the J end lost 2 bases, and 6 bases lay between the germline ends. The germline V gene encodes CDR1 SGHNT and CDR2 YYREEE (reference sequence). The CDR3 is 14 amino acids. The CDR3 here is CASSLGRGNQPQHF. The CDR3 DNA reads as TGTGCCAGCAGCTTGGGGCGGGGCAATCAGCCCCAGCATTTT. Based on the CDR3 plus reference TRBV5-4 and TRBJ1-5, the full variable domain is ETGVTQSPTHLIKTRGQQVTLRCSSQSGHNTVSWYQQALGQGPQFIFQYYREEENGRGNFPPRFSGLQFPNYSSELNVNALELDDSALYLCASSLGRGNQPQHFGDGTRLSIL.

V is TRBV18 and J is TRBJ2-3; D not resolved. CDR1 is KGHSH and CDR2 is LQKENI in the germline V gene. The CDR3 length is 15 residues. V lost 3 bases and J lost 1, with 11 bases in between. This CDR3 reads CASSPPKRGTDTQYF. In DNA, the CDR3 is TGTGCCAGCTCACCCCCCAAACGCGGCACAGATACGCAGTATTTT.

In its sample, this clone was seen once. This chain joins TRBV19 and TRBJ2-3; the D gene is possibly TRBD1 (5 bases). The CDR3 consists of 12 residues. V was cut by 6 bases and J by 6 bases, with 10 bases left in between. Germline CDR1 LNHDA, CDR2 SQIVND (reference sequence). CDR3 nucleotides: TGTGCCAGTAGCCCCGCAGGGGATACGCAGTATTTT. It codes for CASSPAGDTQYF. The full variable domain, its missing parts supplied by reference TRBV19 and TRBJ2-3, is DGGITQSPKYLFRKEGQNVTLSCEQNLNHDAMYWYRQDPGQGLRLIYYSQIVNDFQKGDIAEGYSVSREKKESFPLTVTSAQKNPTAFYLCASSPAGDTQYFGPGTRLTVL.

This chain joins TRBV7-2 and TRBJ1-4; possible D gene TRBD1, 5 bases. V was cut by 4 bases and J by 5 bases, with 8 bases left in between. There are 13 residues in the CDR3. The germline V gene has CDR1 SGHTA and CDR2 FQGNSA. Here the CDR3 DNA reads TGTGCCAGCAGCTCGACAGTGAATGAAAAACTGTTTTTT. It specifies CASSSTVNEKLFF.

The chain employs TRBV2 and TRBJ2-5; 7 nucleotides align to TRBD1. The germline V gene encodes CDR1 SNHLY and CDR2 FYNNEI. The V segment lost 6 bases and the J segment 4 bases; nucleotides outside the gene matches: 11. The CDR3 sequence is 15 residues long. The CDR3 DNA is TGTGCCAGCAGCGCAGCGACAGGGCGGGCAGAGACCCAGTACTTC. Translating it yields CASSAATGRAETQYF. Full variable domain (missing parts from reference TRBV2 and TRBJ2-5): EPEVTQTPSHQVTQMGQEVILRCVPISNHLYFYWYRQILGQKVEFLVSFYNNEISEKSEIFDDQFSVERPDGSNFTLKIRSTKLEDSAMYFCASSAATGRAETQYFGPGTRLLVL.

The chain employs TRBV3-1 (or the pseudogene TRBV3-2) and TRBJ1-1, with D perhaps matching TRBD1 (6 bases). The ends were cut back, 1 base at V and 1 base at J, with 10 bases in the middle. CDR1 is LGHDT and CDR2 is YNNKEL in the germline V gene (reference sequence). The CDR3 loop spans 15 amino acids. CDR3 DNA sequence: TGTGCCAGCAGCCAAGGACAGGTACCGAACACTGAAGCTTTCTTT. Amino acids: CASSQGQVPNTEAFF.

There are a few counts of this clone. CDR3: CASSPGTSGSDTGELFF. CDR3 DNA sequence: TGTGCCAGCAGTCCAGGTACTAGCGGGAGCGACACCGGGGAGCTGTTTTTT. The J gene is TRBJ2-2, the V gene TRBV4-2; 11 bases are shared with TRBD2. Trimming at V came to 6 bases and at J to 3 bases, leaving 9 bases not matched to a gene. This CDR3 is built from 17 residues. Germline CDR1 is LGHNA and CDR2 is YNFKEQ.